This T cell receptor beta chain was sequenced for a study of shared clonotypes between healthy human individuals. At the level of the study: The study used three CD4 naive, three CD4 memory, two CD8 naive and one CD8 memory plate per donor.

The split of CD4+ cells yielded CD45RA+ naive and CD45RA-negative memory subsets. The germline V gene has CDR1 MNHEY and CDR2 SMNVEV (reference sequence). The CDR3 consists of 13 residues. The V gene end was trimmed by 2 bases and the J gene end by 10 bases; junction bases not matched to a gene: 6. Study results and caveats: Blood was the sole source, and tissue repertoires probably differ.

To note about this clone: Its antigen is unknown.

This table comes from immunoSEQ multiplex PCR, and its TCRdb copy is limited to in-frame clones, with some not included. The table records around 1,100,000 clones, 77% of them present only once. The sample comprised memory CD4+ T cells from PBMCs. This sample's subset: CD45RA-negative fraction. This clonotype was obtained from a man between 18 and 35 years old in good health. Some clones in this sample may be carry-over from other donors' samples. J is TRBJ1-1 and V is TRBV27, with 8 bases matching TRBD1. The DNA for the CDR3 is TGTGCCAGCAGTTTACAAGGGACAGGATTAGCTTTCTTT. Its translation is CASSLQGTGLAFF.